The clone carrying this TCR beta chain was found a few times. What it binds is not known. Germline and junction disagree at one end, which may indicate a read error. A universal primer site and UMIs were added as TCR cDNA was made by 5'RACE template switching. TCRdb reanalysed the 5' RACE reads using MiXCR and keeps one entry per CDR3 protein. Of 400,000 or so distinct CDR3 sequences listed, 11% are singletons. This sample stems from a study of T cells after yellow fever vaccination. General study results and limits: The booster saw the reappearance of most primary-vaccination clones (around 96% CD4, around 88% CD8). Few clonotypes appeared in both CD4 and CD8 compartments.

The sequencing here drew on PBMCs, taken on the day of the first yellow fever vaccination. The TCR was taken from a man between 18 and 29 years old who received the YFV17D yellow fever vaccine.

The CDR3 bases are TGTGCCAGCAGTTACTCCCTCAATCGGCCCCAGCATTTT. Amino acids: CASSYSLNRPQHF. The chain has TRBV6-6 and TRBJ1-5; no firm D call. This CDR3 region has 13 residues. The V gene's germline CDR1 is MNHNY and CDR2 SVGAGI (reference sequence).